This TCR beta chain was sequenced in a study of blood T cell repertoires in COVID-19. Clinical history as reported by participants underpinned cohort assignment. Assay: immunoSEQ multiplex PCR; the TCRdb copy retains only in-frame clones and omits some. The repertoire includes 260,000 or so clones, 83% of them detected once, and around 3.3% sits in the top ten. Germline V gives CDR1 LGHNA, CDR2 YNFKEQ. This CDR3 has 16 amino acids. Trimming at V came to 0 bases and at J to 4 bases, leaving 5 bases not matched to a gene. This clonotype was obtained from a woman between 40 and 50 years old who had been exposed to COVID-19. The chain employs TRBV4-2 and TRBJ2-2; 7 bases match TRBD1. The sequenced sample consisted of PBMCs or T cells enriched from blood (not recorded which). The CDR3 spells CASSQEIDRATGELFF. In DNA form, the CDR3 reads TGTGCCAGCAGCCAAGAAATCGACAGGGCCACCGGGGAGCTGTTTTTT.